This T cell receptor (beta chain) was captured by sequencing in a study of CD4+ T cells in melanoma. Study observations and caveats: Diverse differentiation states were reported for melanoma neoantigen-specific CD4+ T cells. A reported correlation linked neoantigen-specific CD4+ T cells to CD8+, macrophage and B cell function.

Here immunoSEQ multiplex PCR was the method, and the copy in TCRdb shows in-frame clones only, minus some. The sample contains 6,000 to 8,000 clones, around 62% of which appear only once. This clone was found once. What it binds is not known. The sequence was obtained from a human donor with melanoma. Sequenced: cells from a culture (not recorded whether cultured in vitro).

The CDR3 sequence is CASSPGTSGANVLTF. CDR3 sequence (DNA): TGTGCCAGTAGCCCGGGGACATCTGGGGCCAACGTCCTGACTTTC. V and J are TRBV19 and TRBJ2-6; D might be TRBD1 (6 bases). CDR1 and CDR2 from the germline V gene are LNHDA and SQIVND (reference sequence). The CDR3 extends over 15 amino acids. V gave up 6 bases and J gave up 1 base, with 10 bases separating them.